This T cell receptor beta chain came from a study of T cells of healthy individuals (dated by TCRdb to the late 2010s). Library generation was performed with 5' RACE. Data came from an Illumina MiSeq. The public reads were run again by TCRdb, first through fastp at Q25 and then through MiXCR, and only productive beta chains were kept. Rows with one shared CDR3 protein collapse into an entry with the most common genes and DNA. The sample contains about 96,000 distinct CDR3 sequences, approximately 16% of them found a single time. Of the sample, over 5% is held by the ten largest clones. A word on this clonotype: This clone's antigen is unknown. No clone much larger than this one lies a single base away; base qualities are absent.

The CDR3 has 17 amino acids, counting the end cysteine and phenylalanine. Only the CDR3 DNA is retained, 51 bases long and in frame from the first base. CDR1 and CDR2 are read off the germline V gene as ENHRY and SYGVKD. V drops 4 bases and J drops 7 bases, leaving 23 bases in between. The TCR sequence derives from a human donor in good health. The rearranged chain carries TRBV10-3 and TRBJ1-5; TRBD1 is a possible D gene, resting on 5 matching bases. The DNA sequence is TGTGCCATCAGTGGGAGCGGGGAAGAGGGGCGTGGGCAGCCCCAGCATTTT. The translation is CAISGSGEEGRGQPQHF.